This T cell receptor beta chain was captured in a study of graft-versus-host responses after intestinal transplantation. Study context: Recipients had multivisceral, liver-intestinal, or isolated intestinal transplants. Recipients were all induced with anti-thymocyte globulin, then given tacrolimus and steroids for about 3 years.

Deletions cut 0 bases from V and 5 bases from J, with 11 bases between. The CDR3 totals 14 residues. Clones were sequenced by immunoSEQ multiplex PCR, and TCRdb holds only the in-frame ones, with some missing. The table lists about 88,000 clones, 94% of them singletons. General study findings and limits: Declines in HvG clones occurring early post-transplant were associated with peak circulating GvH clone levels. Across patients carrying graft-donor T cell macrochimerism, allografts held high graft-versus-host to host-versus-graft clonal ratios.

As regards this clone: Its specificity is unknown.

The chain joins TRBV5-3 to TRBJ1-1, with D unclear. TRBV5-3 is an ORF for which the function is uncertain. The sequences come from unstimulated CD4+ T cells sorted from spleen or lymph node cells, collected before transplant. The clonotype comes from a human donor who was the organ donor for an intestinal transplant. Here the CDR3 DNA reads TGTGCCAGAAGCTTGGAACTGGGATCAACTGAAGCTTTCTTT. It codes for CARSLELGSTEAFF.